A single sample gave rise to the 31 T cell receptor beta chains below, sequenced in a study of blood T cell repertoires in COVID-19. The repertoire was sequenced with immunoSEQ multiplex PCR; TCRdb's copy has only in-frame clones and lacks some. The table has 30,000 to 45,000 clones, over 65% seen once; the top ten hold 1.5% to 2%. Sequencing was performed on peripheral blood. The receptor set was obtained from a man aged 55 to 70 with active COVID-19.

The V gene is TRBV19, the J gene TRBJ1-5, with D unclear. Deletions cut 6 bases from V and 5 bases from J, with 11 bases between. The germline V gene has CDR1 LNHDA and CDR2 SQIVND (reference sequence). There are 13 residues in the CDR3. The CDR3 loop reads CASRYREDQPQHF. In DNA, the CDR3 is TGTGCCAGTAGGTACCGGGAGGATCAGCCCCAGCATTTT.

This clone has a handful of counts. The V gene is TRBV9, the J gene TRBJ2-3, with 9 bases fitting TRBD2. The CDR3 sequence is 16 residues long. CDR1 is SGDLS and CDR2 is YYNGEE in the germline V gene. The ends lost 4 bases at V and 3 bases at J; junction bases unmatched: 9. The CDR3 region has the DNA TGTGCCAGCAGCCCCAGGGCAGGACTAGCGACAGATACGCAGTATTTT. Its translation: CASSPRAGLATDTQYF.

The J gene is TRBJ1-2, the V gene TRBV12-5, with 9 bases lining up with TRBD1. Germline loops: CDR1 LGHNT, CDR2 FRNRAP. The J segment lost 4 bases and the V segment lost 0 bases, leaving 6 bases of the junction unmatched. The CDR3 has 16 amino acids. Here the CDR3 reads CASGLVPGQGFYGYTF. The CDR3, as DNA: TGTGCTAGTGGTTTGGTCCCGGGACAGGGTTTCTATGGCTACACCTTC. The full variable domain, completed using reference TRBV12-5 and TRBJ1-2, is DARVTQTPRHKVTEMGQEVTMRCQPILGHNTVFWYRQTMMQGLELLAYFRNRAPLDDSGMPKDRFSAEMPDATLATLKIQPSEPRDSAVYFCASGLVPGQGFYGYTFGSGTRLTVV.

This chain connects TRBV5-1 to TRBJ2-5; the match to TRBD1 covers 7 bases. Trimming took 5 bases from V and 5 from J; bases not matched to a gene: 12. The CDR3 extends over 15 amino acids. Germline CDR1 SGHRS, CDR2 YFSETQ. Here the CDR3 reads CASRYGQVERETQYF. CDR3 sequence (DNA): TGCGCCAGCAGGTATGGACAGGTAGAGAGGGAGACCCAGTACTTC.

The chain employs TRBV7-9 and TRBJ1-2; 8 nucleotides line up with TRBD1. Germline V gene sequence: CDR1 SEHNR, CDR2 FQNEAQ (reference sequence). J lost 4 bases, V lost 5 bases, and 3 bases had no gene match. The CDR3 totals 13 residues. CDR3 amino acids: CASSHTGGYGYTF. CDR3 in DNA: TGTGCCAGCAGCCATACAGGGGGCTATGGCTACACCTTC.

V gene TRBV7-8 combines with J gene TRBJ1-5, with D unclear. The CDR3 runs 14 residues. Germline-derived CDR1 and CDR2 are SGHVS and FQNEAQ. V lost 6 bases and J 5 bases, leaving 14 bases between the germline ends. For the CDR3, the DNA is TGTGCCAGCAGTTTAACCCCCCGGGATCAGCCCCAGCATTTT. It encodes CASSLTPRDQPQHF.

V is TRBV11-2 and J is TRBJ2-7; D remains unclear. This CDR3 comprises 12 residues. Germline V lookup: CDR1 SGHAT, CDR2 FQNNGV. Trimming took 5 bases from V and 0 from J, leaving 5 bases between them. The CDR3 DNA is TGTGCCAGCAGCAGAGGCTCCTACGAGCAGTACTTC. Protein: CASSRGSYEQYF.

This sequence joins TRBV5-1 and TRBJ2-3; 8 bases map to TRBD1. This CDR3 is built from 15 residues. V shed 0 bases and J 5 bases; nucleotides not matched to a gene: 5. CDR1 is SGHRS, CDR2 YFSETQ, per germline. The CDR3 region is CASSLGTGPLDTQYF. The CDR3 coding sequence is TGCGCCAGCAGCTTGGGGACAGGGCCCCTAGATACGCAGTATTTT.

This chain connects TRBV7-9 to TRBJ2-7, with TRBD2 as a possible D gene (6 bases). In germline, CDR1 is SEHNR, CDR2 FQNEAQ (reference sequence). The CDR3 runs to 12 residues. V was cut by 11 bases and J by 6 bases, with 17 bases left in between. CDR3 loop: CAGSLGGGEQYF. The CDR3 DNA reads TGTGCCGGTTCATTGGGGGGAGGCGAGCAGTACTTC.

The chain links TRBV2 to TRBJ1-1, with D possibly being TRBD1 (5 bases). There are 13 residues in the CDR3. Trimming took 3 bases from V and 5 from J, leaving 10 bases between them. In germline, CDR1 is SNHLY, CDR2 FYNNEI. The CDR3 DNA is TGTGCCAGCAGTGAGCTGGAGGGGACTGAAGCTTTCTTT. It translates to CASSELEGTEAFF.

A single count supports this clone. CDR3 nucleotides: TGCAGCGCTCCGTCCGGAGACTCTGGAAACACCATATATTTT. Protein sequence: CSAPSGDSGNTIYF. The V and J genes are TRBV29-1 and TRBJ1-3; no clear D. The length of the CDR3 is 14 residues. Germline V gives CDR1 SQVTM, CDR2 ANQGSEA. Trimming removed 7 bases at V and 0 bases at J, with 13 bases between.

V is TRBV11-2 and J is TRBJ2-1; TRBD2 aligns across 13 bases. The CDR3 has 16 residues. Germline values: CDR1 SGHAT, CDR2 FQNNGV. With 6 bases clipped from V and 3 bases from J, the junction kept 5 bases outside the gene matches. The CDR3: CASRSGLAGVYNEQFF. DNA for the CDR3: TGTGCCAGCAGAAGCGGACTAGCGGGGGTCTACAATGAGCAGTTCTTC.

The chain employs TRBV9 and TRBJ2-3; D not resolved. V was clipped by 1 base and J by 0 bases, with 6 bases between them. Germline V lookup: CDR1 SGDLS, CDR2 YYNGEE. CDR3 length: 14 residues. The CDR3 DNA follows: TGTGCCAGCAGCGTATACGGTAGCACAGATACGCAGTATTTT. Amino acids: CASSVYGSTDTQYF.

The rearrangement uses TRBV4-3 and TRBJ2-1; 8 bases match TRBD2. This CDR3 contains 17 residues. Germline CDR1 reads LGHNA; CDR2 reads YSLEER. With 1 base clipped from V and 6 bases from J, the junction kept 11 bases outside the gene matches. This CDR3 is CASSQVPLAGGINEQFF. CDR3 bases: TGCGCCAGCAGCCAAGTCCCTCTAGCGGGCGGGATCAATGAGCAGTTCTTC.

This chain uses TRBV9 with TRBJ2-2, with 12 bases aligning to TRBD2. The V gene end was trimmed by 4 bases and the J gene end by 1 base; junction bases not matched to a gene: 2. The germline CDR1 and CDR2 sequences are SGDLS and YYNGEE. CDR3 length equals 16 residues. CDR3 sequence (DNA): TGTGCCAGCAGCTCTAGCGGGGGGGTGAACACCGGGGAGCTGTTTTTT. Protein product: CASSSSGGVNTGELFF.

CDR3 DNA sequence: TGTGCCAGCAGTTACTCGATCTTAGGAGGGGGCTCGGAGACCCAGTACTTC. It is translated as CASSYSILGGGSETQYF. This chain connects TRBV6-2 or TRBV6-3 to TRBJ2-5; perhaps TRBD1 as D (7 bases). Trimming took off 0 bases at V and 5 bases at J, with 19 bases between the two ends. This CDR3 is 17 amino acids long. Germline CDR1 is MNHEY and CDR2 is SVGEGT.

The rearrangement joins TRBV18 to TRBJ2-1, with TRBD2 matching 10 bases. The CDR3 extends over 16 amino acids. Germline V gene lookup returns CDR1 KGHSH and CDR2 LQKENI. V lost 6 bases to trimming and J lost 0 bases; unmatched junction nucleotides: 5. This CDR3 reads CASSPSSGSSYNEQFF. In DNA form, the CDR3 reads TGTGCCAGCTCCCCTTCTAGCGGGAGCTCCTACAATGAGCAGTTCTTC.

The gene calls are TRBV19 and TRBJ1-1; TRBD1 matches at 12 bases. The germline V gene has CDR1 LNHDA and CDR2 SQIVND (reference sequence). The CDR3 runs to 14 residues. The junction had 2 bases not matched to a gene; V was cut back by 5 bases and J by 4 bases. The CDR3 nucleotides are TGTGCCAGTAGTCGGGGACAGGGGGCCACTGAAGCTTTCTTT. Translated, it gives CASSRGQGATEAFF.

The chain joins TRBV6-1 to TRBJ1-5; D is uncertain. Trimming stripped 1 base from V and 0 bases from J, with 7 bases between. Germline V gene data show CDR1 as MNHNS and CDR2 as SASEGT. This CDR3 is 15 amino acids long. The chain's CDR3 is CASSEVVYSNQPQHF. The CDR3 bases are TGTGCCAGCAGTGAAGTAGTATATAGCAATCAGCCCCAGCATTTT.

A single count supports this clone. This chain uses TRBV11-1 with TRBJ2-5, with 7 bases that match TRBD1. V lost 6 bases and J lost 1; bases outside the gene matches: 2. Germline V gives CDR1 SGHAT, CDR2 FQDESV (reference sequence). The CDR3 is 13 residues long. The CDR3, as DNA: TGTGCCAGCAGGACAGGGATCCAAGAGACCCAGTACTTC. This sequence encodes CASRTGIQETQYF.

The V call is TRBV7-6, the J call TRBJ1-2; 12 nucleotides match TRBD1. CDR1 is SGHVS, CDR2 FNYEAQ, per germline. The CDR3 is 15 amino acids. Unmatched junction bases numbered 9, after V lost 5 bases and J lost 8 bases. CDR3 sequence: CASSTRGQGAEGYTF. CDR3 coding DNA: TGTGCCAGCAGCACCCGGGGACAGGGGGCGGAGGGCTACACCTTC.

This clone has only a few counts. CDR3 region: CASSLERGPYNEQFF. CDR3 DNA: TGTGCCAGCAGCTTGGAGAGGGGGCCTTACAATGAGCAGTTCTTC. This rearrangement joins TRBV5-8 to TRBJ2-1; 7 bases are shared with TRBD1. The CDR3 sequence is 15 residues long. V shed 0 bases and J 4 bases; nucleotides not matched to a gene: 4. Germline V gene sequence: CDR1 SGHTS, CDR2 YDEGEE.

The chain is built from TRBV11-2 and TRBJ1-1; 7 bases agree with TRBD1. CDR1 is SGHAT, CDR2 FQNNGV, per germline. The CDR3 length is 16 residues. Germline trimming cut 5 bases from V and 4 bases from J; bases unmatched to any gene: 13. CDR3 loop: CASSPVGGLRPTEAFF. CDR3 nucleotide sequence: TGTGCCAGCAGCCCCGTAGGGGGCTTGAGGCCCACTGAAGCTTTCTTT.

Only a few counts were recorded for this clone. The J gene is TRBJ2-2, the V gene TRBV5-6; TRBD1 might be the D (6 bases). The ends were cut back, 4 bases at V and 7 bases at J, with 11 bases in the middle. The germline gives CDR1 SGHDT, CDR2 YYEEEE. The CDR3 sequence is 13 residues long. CDR3 region: CASSPLGGGELFF. In nucleotides, the CDR3 is TGTGCCAGCAGCCCGCTAGGGGGCGGGGAGCTGTTTTTT.

V and J are TRBV7-2 and TRBJ1-2, with TRBD1 identical over 7 bases. Germline values: CDR1 SGHTA, CDR2 FQGNSA. The CDR3 is made up of 18 amino acids. V lost 4 bases, J lost 5 bases, and 19 bases stayed unmatched. In DNA form, the CDR3 reads TGTGCCAGCAGCTCCCACCGCCTTGACAGGGTGCAACGGTATGGCTACACCTTC. This codes for CASSSHRLDRVQRYGYTF.

This chain joins TRBV3-1 (or the pseudogene TRBV3-2) and TRBJ2-5; possibly TRBD1 for D (6 bases). Germline assignment: CDR1 LGHDT and CDR2 YNNKEL (reference sequence). Trimming removed 4 bases at V and 2 bases at J, with 8 bases between. The CDR3 spans 13 residues. The CDR3 spells CASSPGQQETQYF. Here the CDR3 DNA reads TGTGCCAGCAGCCCAGGACAGCAAGAGACCCAGTACTTC.

This clone was counted between two and nine times. The chain couples TRBV11-2 to TRBJ1-1; D may be TRBD1 (6 bases). The CDR3 has 14 amino acids. Germline V lookup: CDR1 SGHAT, CDR2 FQNNGV. V was pared by 5 bases and J by 1 base, with 11 bases between. CDR3 sequence: CASSLGHSNTEAFF. CDR3 nucleotide sequence: TGTGCCAGCAGCCTGGGACATTCGAACACTGAAGCTTTCTTT.

Only a few counts were recorded for this clone. J is TRBJ1-6 and V is TRBV4-2; 7 nucleotides agree with TRBD1. The CDR3 totals 17 residues. The germline V gene encodes CDR1 LGHNA and CDR2 YNFKEQ. V dropped 1 base and J dropped 9; count of bases not matched to a gene: 12. In DNA form, the CDR3 reads TGTGCCAGCAGCCAAGTCGTGACAGGGAGTGGGAGTTCACCCCTCCACTTT. It encodes CASSQVVTGSGSSPLHF.

The chain is built from TRBV4-3 and TRBJ2-1; 12 nucleotides align to TRBD2. CDR1 is LGHNA, CDR2 YSLEER, per germline. The CDR3 runs 18 residues. Trimming took 1 base from V and 4 from J; bases not matched to a gene: 8. CDR3 sequence: CASSQGLAGGPGYNEQFF. DNA for the CDR3: TGCGCCAGCAGCCAAGGTCTAGCGGGAGGGCCCGGTTACAATGAGCAGTTCTTC.

This clone was observed a handful of times. V usage is TRBV6-5 and J usage is TRBJ1-5; 11 bases agree with TRBD1. This CDR3 comprises 15 residues. Germline V gene data show CDR1 as MNHEY and CDR2 as SVGAGI. V was clipped by 10 bases and J by 4 bases; unmatched bases: 9. This chain's CDR3 is CATQWDRGKNQPQHF. CDR3 nucleotide sequence: TGTGCCACCCAATGGGACAGGGGGAAGAATCAGCCCCAGCATTTT.

V is TRBV4-1 and J is TRBJ1-2; D is perhaps TRBD1 (5 bases). From germline, CDR1 is MGHRA and CDR2 YSYEKL. Trimming stripped 1 base from V and 7 bases from J, with 13 bases between. This CDR3 region has 14 residues. The CDR3 spells CASSQGGRVRGYTF. CDR3 DNA: TGCGCCAGCAGCCAAGGGGGCAGGGTCCGTGGCTACACCTTC.